This TCR beta chain is from a study of cytomegalovirus exposure and HLA in healthy donors. Across the whole study: A previous analysis identified approximately 120 million unique TCR beta sequences derived from around 200 million T cells.

About this clone: Its target is not known.

The germline CDR1 and CDR2 sequences are LNHDA and SQIVND (reference sequence). The CDR3 extends over 16 amino acids. With 3 bases removed from V and 2 bases from J, the gap between germline ends came to 14 bases. Findings of the study overall: In a later analysis, a missense DCLRE1C variant was linked to TCR beta V- and J-gene trimming. Most of the TCR beta V segments (in an earlier analysis) were productive either about 87% or about 30% of the time.

PCR was performed using 60 Vbeta and 13 Jbeta primers. Clones were sequenced by immunoSEQ multiplex PCR, and TCRdb holds only the in-frame ones, with some missing. Of about 140,000 clones in the sample, roughly 80% were seen once. The gene calls are TRBV19 and TRBJ2-1, with D possibly matching TRBD1 (6 bases). The TCR comes from a female donor in good health and CMV-seronegative. Source material: PBMCs. In DNA, the CDR3 is TGTGCCAGTAGTATTTGGGCAGGGGACACCTACAATGAGCAGTTCTTC. As protein: CASSIWAGDTYNEQFF.